These T cell receptor beta chains were read from a single sample in a study of blood T cell repertoires in COVID-19. TCRdb's copy holds only in-frame clones and misses some; the assay was immunoSEQ multiplex PCR. The data contain about 160,000 clones, less than 85% of them singletons. The sample consisted of PBMCs or T cells enriched from blood (not recorded which). The source is a man aged 55 to 70 who had recovered from COVID-19. The CDR3 runs from the conserved cysteine through the conserved F or W. Each record gives: clone size, V gene, CDR3 protein. Size is stated for part of the rows, as once, few or many counts, or as a class when the clone is expanded.

- | TRBV7-9 | CASRTGTSVKEQYF
once | TRBV7-6 | CASSLSSLNNEQFF
- | TRBV5-1 | CASSLTGGAVEAFF
- | TRBV19 | CASSTQAGRGTEAFF
- | TRBV5-6 | CASSLTQGYSYEQYF
- | TRBV6-5 | CASSRDRNQPQHF
- | TRBV3-1/TRBV3-2 | CASSQVSGGTYNSPLHF
- | TRBV19 | CASKLTPQTEAFF
- | TRBV5-5 | CASSLVSSGLIYNEQFF
- | TRBV19 | CASSMIGVGRSNNEQFF
many | TRBV2 | CASSRDTGELFF
- | TRBV2 | CASSESGLAGGRETQYF
- | TRBV6-5 | CASSATRPRQYF
- | TRBV3-1/TRBV3-2 | CASSQDRGRTTDTQYF
- | TRBV19 | CASRSGKADTGELFF
- | TRBV14 | CASSLSAGGPSTDTQYF
- | TRBV4-1 | CASSQNGQGQETQYF
- | TRBV7-6 | CASSPGQGRTDTQYF
few | TRBV9 | CASSVEGVPGLGNTIYF